This TCR beta chain was sequenced in a study of CD8 T cells in ankylosing spondylitis. General study findings and limits: There was a TCR beta motif, made of several highly homologous variants, that appeared characteristic of ankylosing spondylitis blood.

The sample holds many counts of this clonotype. Its antigen is not known. TCRdb re-derived calls from the 5' RACE reads in MiXCR, one entry per CDR3 protein. Of some 220,000 distinct CDR3 sequences listed, approximately 7.3% were seen once; the top ten hold over 12%. CDR3 length: 17 residues. Germline V gives CDR1 KGHDR, CDR2 SFDVKD. V dropped 4 bases and J dropped 0 bases, with 15 bases sitting between them. The rearrangement uses TRBV24-1 and TRBJ2-1; perhaps TRBD1 as D (6 bases). Sequencing was done on a sample of blood, either unsorted or a sorted T cell fraction (not recorded which). The source of this sequence is a male donor with ankylosing spondylitis. CDR3 amino acids: CATSETGTLSSYNEQFF. The CDR3 bases are TGTGCCACCAGTGAAACCGGGACATTGAGCTCCTACAATGAGCAGTTCTTC.